This TCR beta chain was sequenced in a study of blood T cell repertoires in COVID-19. Sequencing was performed with immunoSEQ multiplex PCR; in TCRdb, only in-frame clones are kept and a portion is missing. The table records 410,000 or so clones, 75% to 90% of them present only once. CDR1 is SGHTA and CDR2 is FQGNSA in the germline V gene. This CDR3 has 14 amino acids. Trimming at V came to 5 bases and at J to 8 bases, leaving 9 bases not matched to a gene. Specimen: peripheral blood. The sequence was obtained from a woman aged 35 to 49 with COVID-19, enrolled during active disease. This chain links TRBV7-2 with TRBJ2-1; 7 positions agree with TRBD1. The CDR3 region is CASSRTGASDEQFF. The CDR3 coding sequence is TGTGCCAGCAGCAGAACAGGGGCTTCGGATGAGCAGTTCTTC.